A single sample gave rise to the 30 T cell receptor beta chains below, sequenced in a study of blood T cell repertoires in COVID-19. Method: immunoSEQ multiplex PCR; TCRdb's copy keeps in-frame clones and lacks some. Of roughly 290,000 clones in the sample, around 89% were seen once. Material: peripheral blood. These receptors were collected from a man aged 25-45 years with acute or convalescent COVID-19.

CDR3 nucleotides: TGCAGCGCTACAAATGCTGGGGCCAACGTCCTGACTTTC. The encoded protein is CSATNAGANVLTF. The chain couples TRBV29-1 to TRBJ2-6; no definite D call. The CDR3 is made up of 13 amino acids. Germline CDR1 is SQVTM and CDR2 is ANQGSEA. V dropped 7 bases and J dropped 2 bases, with 9 bases sitting between them.

V is TRBV10-1 and J is TRBJ2-2, with D perhaps TRBD1 (6 bases). V was trimmed by 8 bases and J by 3 bases, leaving 10 bases between them. This CDR3 comprises 13 residues. The germline V gene has CDR1 WNHNN and CDR2 SYGVQD (reference sequence). In nucleotides, the CDR3 is TGCGCCAGCGGCAACAGGGACACCGGGGAGCTGTTTTTT. Translated: CASGNRDTGELFF.

V and J are TRBV11-2 and TRBJ1-1; D gene uncertain. V was pared by 1 base and J by 1 base, with 7 bases between. The CDR3 consists of 14 residues. Germline V gives CDR1 SGHAT, CDR2 FQNNGV. The CDR3 here is CASSLVGGNTEAFF. The CDR3 bases are TGTGCCAGCAGCTTAGTCGGTGGGAACACTGAAGCTTTCTTT.

The gene calls are TRBV27 and TRBJ1-1; D gene uncertain. Germline lookup yields CDR1 MNHEY and CDR2 SMNVEV (reference sequence). V lost 3 bases to trimming and J lost 1 base, with 9 bases between them. The CDR3 is 14 amino acids. The CDR3 nucleotides are TGTGCCAGCAGTTTTTATCGCAGGAACACTGAAGCTTTCTTT. It codes for CASSFYRRNTEAFF.

The V gene is TRBV10-2, the J gene TRBJ2-7; 9 positions match TRBD1. This CDR3 is built from 14 residues. Trimming cost V 6 bases and J 3 bases; bases outside gene matches: 6. Per the germline V gene, CDR1 is WSHSY and CDR2 is SAAADI. CDR3 loop: CASRITGQGYEQYF. The CDR3, as DNA: TGCGCCAGCAGGATCACGGGACAGGGCTACGAGCAGTACTTC.

The chain joins TRBV6-2 or TRBV6-3 to TRBJ2-3; 13 nucleotides line up with TRBD2. Trimming took 3 bases from V and 7 from J; bases not matched to a gene: 10. Germline V gene lookup returns CDR1 MNHEY and CDR2 SVGEGT. This CDR3 has 17 amino acids. CDR3 in amino acids: CASSYSTSGRDIHTQYF. The CDR3 nucleotides read TGTGCCAGCAGTTATTCCACTAGCGGGAGGGATATCCATACGCAGTATTTT.

The J gene is TRBJ2-7, the V gene TRBV6-2 or TRBV6-3; 7 nucleotides agree with TRBD2. The trim removed 4 bases at V and 3 bases at J, leaving 9 bases unmatched. CDR1 is MNHEY, CDR2 SVGEGT, per germline. The CDR3 length is 15 residues. The CDR3 sequence is CASSSLGLGNYEQYF. The CDR3 coding sequence is TGTGCCAGCAGTTCATTAGGACTAGGTAACTACGAGCAGTACTTC.

V usage is TRBV5-6 and J usage is TRBJ1-2; D possibly corresponds to TRBD1 (5 bases). The V and J ends lost 6 bases and 0 bases respectively, with 18 bases between them. The germline V gene encodes CDR1 SGHDT and CDR2 YYEEEE. The CDR3 runs 16 residues. The CDR3 here is CASNSWGVAANYGYTF. In DNA, the CDR3 is TGTGCCAGCAACTCATGGGGGGTAGCGGCTAACTATGGCTACACCTTC.

This rearrangement joins TRBV11-2 to TRBJ2-7; possible D gene TRBD1, 5 bases. The CDR3 totals 14 residues. Germline values: CDR1 SGHAT, CDR2 FQNNGV. V lost 2 bases to trimming and J lost 4 bases, with 12 bases between them. Here the CDR3 reads CASSLPQGSYEQYF. CDR3 nucleotides: TGTGCCAGCAGCTTACCCCAGGGCAGTTACGAGCAGTACTTC.

J is TRBJ1-3 and V is TRBV5-6, with D perhaps TRBD1 (6 bases). Germline V gene sequence: CDR1 SGHDT, CDR2 YYEEEE. V was clipped by 6 bases and J by 1 base, with 17 bases between them. CDR3 size: 16 residues. CDR3 loop: CASTRGATGSGNTIYF. CDR3 bases: TGTGCCAGCACCCGGGGGGCCACAGGGTCTGGAAACACCATATATTTT.

This chain uses TRBV28 with TRBJ1-1; D possibly corresponds to TRBD1 (6 bases). CDR1 MDHEN and CDR2 SYDVKM come from the germline V gene. The V and J ends lost 6 bases and 8 bases respectively, with 13 bases between them. The length of the CDR3 is 12 residues. Written as DNA, the CDR3 is TGTGCCAGCAGATACTCAGGGGCGGAAGCTTTCTTT. As protein: CASRYSGAEAFF.

The gene calls are TRBV5-1 and TRBJ1-2; no firm D call. The V gene lost 2 bases and the J gene lost 7 bases, with 9 bases spanning the gap. The length of the CDR3 is 12 residues. Germline CDR1 is SGHRS and CDR2 is YFSETQ. The CDR3 spells CASSFGDTGYTF. CDR3 sequence (DNA): TGCGCCAGCAGCTTCGGGGATACTGGCTACACCTTC.

The rearrangement links TRBV28 to TRBJ1-3; TRBD1 is a possible D gene (5 bases). Germline V lookup: CDR1 MDHEN, CDR2 SYDVKM. V lost 8 bases to trimming and J lost 4 bases, with 18 bases between them. CDR3 size: 15 residues. The CDR3 spells CASRYRGVSGNTIYF. CDR3 bases: TGTGCCAGCCGCTATAGGGGTGTTTCGGGAAACACCATATATTTT. Variable domain in full (rest from reference TRBV28 and TRBJ1-3): DVKVTQSSRYLVKRTGEKVFLECVQDMDHENMFWYRQDPGLGLRLIYFSYDVKMKEKGDIPEGYSVSREKKERFSLILESASTNQTSMYLCASRYRGVSGNTIYFGEGSWLTVV.

The table lists this clone with a few counts. CDR3 nucleotide sequence: TGTGCCTGGAGAAGACAGGGCGGTGGCTACACCTTC. Its protein is CAWRRQGGGYTF. J is TRBJ1-2 and V is TRBV30; 7 bases fit TRBD1. The V gene's germline CDR1 is GTSNPN and CDR2 SVGIG (reference sequence). The CDR3 is 12 amino acids. Trimming removed 3 bases from V and 7 bases from J; junction bases left unmatched: 5.

This chain connects TRBV6-5 to TRBJ1-5; D perhaps matches TRBD1 (6 bases). Germline-derived CDR1 and CDR2 are MNHEY and SVGAGI. Trimming left V 5 bases short and J 2 bases short, with 13 bases between. The CDR3 is made up of 15 amino acids. For the CDR3, the DNA is TGTGCCAGCAGTCGCACAGGGAAGGGCAATCAGCCCCAGCATTTT. Residues: CASSRTGKGNQPQHF.

In DNA form, the CDR3 reads TGTGCCAGCAGCCCATTGGGGAGGGAAGGCTACGAGCAGTACTTC. It encodes CASSPLGREGYEQYF. The rearrangement links TRBV27 to TRBJ2-7, with 7 bases aligning to TRBD2. Trimming removed 6 bases from V and 3 bases from J; junction bases left unmatched: 11. Germline V gives CDR1 MNHEY, CDR2 SMNVEV (reference sequence). The CDR3 sequence is 15 residues long.

The chain uses TRBV5-1 and TRBJ2-2; D gene unclear. V lost 0 bases, J lost 6 bases, and 9 bases lay in between. Germline V gives CDR1 SGHRS, CDR2 YFSETQ. The CDR3 spans 14 residues. The CDR3 loop reads CASSLAGRSGELFF. The DNA of the CDR3 is TGCGCCAGCAGCTTGGCCGGTCGATCCGGGGAGCTGTTTTTT.

This rearrangement joins TRBV18 to TRBJ1-1; possible D gene TRBD1, 6 bases. V lost 6 bases and J 3 bases, leaving 8 bases between the germline ends. Germline lookup yields CDR1 KGHSH and CDR2 LQKENI. The CDR3 is 12 residues long. The CDR3, as DNA: TGTGCCAGCTCCGACAGGTACACTGAAGCTTTCTTT. It is translated as CASSDRYTEAFF.

The chain uses TRBV4-1 and TRBJ2-3; 7 bases are a match to TRBD1. CDR1 and CDR2 from the germline V gene are MGHRA and YSYEKL. V gave up 5 bases and J gave up 3 bases; unmatched junction bases: 11. The CDR3 runs 16 residues. The CDR3 nucleotides read TGCGCCAGCAGCTACCAGGGGGTCCTGCCAACAGATACGCAGTATTTT. Translation: CASSYQGVLPTDTQYF.

V and J are TRBV6-5 and TRBJ2-7; 8 bases map to TRBD2. J was trimmed by 3 bases and V by 7 bases; bases with no gene match: 8. The CDR3 is 14 amino acids. Germline V gives CDR1 MNHEY, CDR2 SVGAGI. The CDR3, as DNA: TGTGCCAGCATCCGTCTAGCGGGTAACTACGAGCAGTACTTC. Its protein is CASIRLAGNYEQYF.

This clone has just one count. This rearrangement joins TRBV6-5 to TRBJ1-2; D is uncertain. From germline, CDR1 is MNHEY and CDR2 SVGAGI. With 10 bases removed from V and 0 bases from J, the gap between germline ends came to 12 bases. The CDR3 runs to 13 residues. As DNA, the CDR3 is TGTGCCACGATACCGGGTTCTAACTATGGCTACACCTTC. Amino acid sequence: CATIPGSNYGYTF.

CDR3: CSVGDQPQHF. In nucleotides, the CDR3 is TGCAGCGTTGGCGATCAGCCCCAGCATTTT. The rearrangement joins TRBV29-1 to TRBJ1-5; no reliable D call. The germline V gene has CDR1 SQVTM and CDR2 ANQGSEA. The CDR3 is 10 amino acids. Deletions cut 4 bases from V and 5 bases from J, with 3 bases between. The full variable domain, completed using reference TRBV29-1 and TRBJ1-5, is SAVISQKPSRDICQRGTSLTIQCQVDSQVTMMFWYRQQPGQSLTLIATANQGSEATYESGFVIDKFPISRPNLTFSTLTVSNMSPEDSSIYLCSVGDQPQHFGDGTRLSIL.

The chain joins TRBV4-2 to TRBJ2-7, with D possibly TRBD2 on 5 matching bases. The germline V gene has CDR1 LGHNA and CDR2 YNFKEQ. This CDR3 region has 13 residues. Trimming took off 1 base at V and 7 bases at J, with 11 bases between the two ends. The DNA for the CDR3 is TGTGCCAGCAGCCAAGGACTTACGGGGGAGCAGTACTTC. Its translation is CASSQGLTGEQYF.

V usage is TRBV15 and J usage is TRBJ1-1; possible D gene TRBD1, 6 bases. Trimming cost V 5 bases and J 2 bases, with 18 bases left between them. The germline V gene has CDR1 LNHNV and CDR2 YYDKDF (reference sequence). This CDR3 is 16 amino acids long. This CDR3 reads CATSQFRGAGNTEAFF. The DNA for the CDR3 is TGTGCCACCAGCCAATTTCGGGGGGCGGGTAACACTGAAGCTTTCTTT.

The chain employs TRBV19 and TRBJ1-4, with a possible D match to TRBD1 (6 bases). This CDR3 region has 14 residues. Germline V gene lookup returns CDR1 LNHDA and CDR2 SQIVND (reference sequence). Between the trimmed V and J ends, which lost 4 bases and 8 bases, there was a span of 14 bases. The CDR3 DNA follows: TGTGCCAGTAGTAGGTGGACAGAGGGGGAAAAACTGTTTTTT. Translated, it gives CASSRWTEGEKLFF.

The CDR3 DNA follows: TGTGCCACTACAGAGGGGGCTAGAGGCTACACCTTC. Protein sequence: CATTEGARGYTF. The chain carries TRBV19 and TRBJ1-2; 7 positions match TRBD1. Per the germline V gene, CDR1 is LNHDA and CDR2 is SQIVND (reference sequence). The CDR3 spans 12 residues. The V gene end was trimmed by 10 bases and the J gene end by 8 bases; junction bases not matched to a gene: 10.

The V and J genes are TRBV6-6 and TRBJ2-3, with D possibly TRBD2 on 5 matching bases. This CDR3 spans 15 amino acids. Per the germline V gene, CDR1 is MNHNY and CDR2 is SVGAGI (reference sequence). Trimming took 6 bases from V and 0 from J, leaving 13 bases between them. The CDR3 loop reads CASRPTRDSTDTQYF. The DNA for the CDR3 is TGTGCCAGCAGACCTACTAGAGATAGCACAGATACGCAGTATTTT.

This chain uses TRBV28 with TRBJ1-3; D call uncertain. The V end lost 6 bases, the J end lost 0 bases, and 9 bases lay between the germline ends. Germline loops: CDR1 MDHEN, CDR2 SYDVKM. The CDR3 runs 14 residues. The CDR3: CASRNGFSGNTIYF. DNA of the CDR3: TGTGCCAGCAGAAATGGCTTCTCTGGAAACACCATATATTTT.

The V and J genes are TRBV27 and TRBJ2-6, with D uncertain. Germline V lookup: CDR1 MNHEY, CDR2 SMNVEV (reference sequence). V dropped 3 bases and J dropped 0 bases, with 6 bases sitting between them. This CDR3 is 15 amino acids long. The CDR3 loop is CASSFSYSGANVLTF. The CDR3 nucleotides are TGTGCCAGCAGTTTTTCCTACTCTGGGGCCAACGTCCTGACTTTC.

This sequence joins TRBV19 and TRBJ2-7; maybe TRBD2 (6 bases). The CDR3 is 15 amino acids. V lost 3 bases to trimming and J lost 2 bases, with 14 bases between them. Germline V lookup: CDR1 LNHDA, CDR2 SQIVND (reference sequence). The CDR3 coding sequence is TGTGCCAGTAGTATGACGGGAGAGGTTACCTACGAGCAGTACTTC. It specifies CASSMTGEVTYEQYF.